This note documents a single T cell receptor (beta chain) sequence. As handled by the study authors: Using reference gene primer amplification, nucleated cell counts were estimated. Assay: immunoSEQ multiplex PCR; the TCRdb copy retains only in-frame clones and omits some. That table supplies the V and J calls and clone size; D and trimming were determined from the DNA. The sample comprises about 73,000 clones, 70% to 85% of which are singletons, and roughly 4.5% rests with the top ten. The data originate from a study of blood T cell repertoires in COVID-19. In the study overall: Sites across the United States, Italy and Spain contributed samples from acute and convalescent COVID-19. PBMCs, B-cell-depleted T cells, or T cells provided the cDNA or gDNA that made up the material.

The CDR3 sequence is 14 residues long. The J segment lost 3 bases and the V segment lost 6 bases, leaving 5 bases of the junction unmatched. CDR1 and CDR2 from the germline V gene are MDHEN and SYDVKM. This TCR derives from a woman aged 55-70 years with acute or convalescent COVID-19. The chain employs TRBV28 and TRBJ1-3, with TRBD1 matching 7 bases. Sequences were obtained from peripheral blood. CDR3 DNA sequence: TGTGCCAGCAGATTGGGACAGAGTGGAAACACCATATATTTT. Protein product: CASRLGQSGNTIYF. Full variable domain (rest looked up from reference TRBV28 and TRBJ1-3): DVKVTQSSRYLVKRTGEKVFLECVQDMDHENMFWYRQDPGLGLRLIYFSYDVKMKEKGDIPEGYSVSREKKERFSLILESASTNQTSMYLCASRLGQSGNTIYFGEGSWLTVV.